The clone carrying this T cell receptor (beta chain) was observed once. Its antigen is unknown. TCRdb's copy holds only in-frame clones and misses some; the assay was immunoSEQ multiplex PCR. The sample consists of 950,000 to 1,100,000 clones, more than 75% of them appearing once. The data belong to a study of shared clonotypes between healthy human individuals. Study-wide points: For sorted subsets, rarefaction showed incomplete sequencing despite large depth.

This CDR3 is 15 amino acids long. V shed 3 bases and J shed 5 bases, with 16 bases lying between them. Germline loops: CDR1 ENHRY, CDR2 SYGVKD. This TCR was recovered from a man between 18 and 35 years old in good health. Some clones in this sample may be carry-over from other donors' samples. Material for sequencing was memory CD4+ T cells from PBMCs. Subset described: CD45RA-negative fraction. V usage is TRBV10-3 and J usage is TRBJ2-5, with D tentatively TRBD1 or TRBD2 (5 bases each). The CDR3 DNA sequence: TGTGCCATCAGTGATGACGGGGCTATGAGGGAGACCCAGTACTTC. Residues: CAISDDGAMRETQYF.